This T cell receptor beta chain derives from a study of T cells in Graves' hyperthyroidism and ophthalmopathy. Study overall: At the time of initial diagnosis and before any treatment, peripheral blood was collected.

The length of the CDR3 is 15 residues. Trimming cost V 3 bases and J 4 bases, with 10 bases left between them. The germline V gene encodes CDR1 SGHNT and CDR2 YENEEA. Amplification of TCR beta CDR3 regions was performed using RNA transcripts as template. The HTBI set primed first-round TCR CDR3 RT-PCR. TCRdb processed the multiplex PCR reads anew with MiXCR; each CDR3 protein has one entry. The sample consists of under 400,000 distinct CDR3 sequences, approximately 13% of them appearing once. This TCR came from an older woman with Graves' hyperthyroidism. Specimen: blood. The chain is built from TRBV11-3 and TRBJ2-6, with D possibly being TRBD1 or TRBD2 (5 bases each). The CDR3 here is CASSLGPWGANVLTF. The CDR3 DNA reads as TGTGCCAGCAGCTTGGGACCGTGGGGGGCCAACGTCCTGACTTTC. Using reference TRBV11-3 and TRBJ2-6 for the parts outside the CDR3, the full variable domain is EAGVVQSPRYKIIEKKQPVAFWCNPISGHNTLYWYLQNLGQGPELLIRYENEEAVDDSQLPKDRFSAERLKGVDSTLKIQPAELGDSAVYLCASSLGPWGANVLTFGAGSRLTVL.